This T cell receptor beta chain is from a study of T cells in Graves' hyperthyroidism and ophthalmopathy. Study-wide results and caveats: Most thyroid clonotypes that were expanded above 0.001 also turned up in blood.

Those patients with uncontrolled infection, other autoimmune disease, pregnancy or lactation were excluded. Clinicians diagnosed patients from clinical symptoms, serum thyroxine and TRAb, thyroid ultrasound and orbital computed tomography. The authors obtained PBMCs from more than 8 ml of fresh peripheral blood. There were TCR beta CDR3 regions amplified from RNA transcripts. The study used the HTBI primer set for a first-round RT-PCR of the TCR CDR3. TCRdb reanalysed the multiplex PCR reads using MiXCR and keeps one entry per CDR3 protein. The profile shows 300,000 to 350,000 distinct CDR3 sequences, approximately 22% of them singletons. This clonotype was found many times. The antigen remains undetermined. The CDR3 covers 15 residues. The V end was cut by 2 bases, the J end by 1 base, with 9 bases between. CDR1 and CDR2 from the germline V gene are MNHEY and SVGEGT.

This TCR came from a woman between 45 and 65 years old with Graves' hyperthyroidism. The chain recombines TRBV6-2 or TRBV6-3 with TRBJ2-1; weak D call: TRBD1 (6 bases). Sequenced sample: blood. In nucleotides, the CDR3 is TGTGCCAGCAGTTACAGGACAGTATCCTACAATGAGCAGTTCTTC. Protein: CASSYRTVSYNEQFF.